The 13 T cell receptor beta chains in this list originate from one sample, sequenced in a study of T cell repertoires in cytomegalovirus infection. Antigens of these TCRs are unknown. TCRdb reanalysed the reads using MiXCR and keeps one entry per CDR3 protein. Among tens of thousands of distinct CDR3 sequences, approximately 39% were seen once, and the ten largest hold 94%. Sequencing used CD8+ T cells from cultured PBMCs, obtained from culture after CMV antigen stimulation. The receptors stem from a human donor in good health (CMV status not recorded). Some clones in this sample may be carry-over from other donors' samples.

The chain recombines TRBV30 with TRBJ1-2; D is unresolved. V lost 2 bases to trimming and J lost 5 bases, with 12 bases between them. CDR3 length: 13 amino acids. In germline, CDR1 is GTSNPN, CDR2 SVGIG (reference sequence). The CDR3 loop reads CAWSTVLQYGYTF. CDR3 bases: TGTGCCTGGAGTACTGTACTACAGTATGGCTACACCTTC.

A note on this clonotype: This may arise from a read error, as a much more abundant clone is one base away. The chain has TRBV7-2 and TRBJ2-1; 9 nucleotides line up with TRBD2. The CDR3 extends over 15 amino acids. Germline CDR1 SGHTA, CDR2 FQGNSA. V was clipped by 4 bases and J by 2 bases; unmatched bases: 3. CDR3 sequence (DNA): TGTACCAGCAGCTACGCTAGCGGGGCCTACAATGAGCAGTTCTTC. Residues: CTSSYASGAYNEQFF.

V usage is TRBV12-3 or TRBV12-4 and J usage is TRBJ1-6; TRBD1 agrees at 8 bases. The CDR3 is 15 residues long. V lost 7 bases and J lost 5; bases outside the gene matches: 7. CDR3 bases: TGTGCCAGCACCAAGGACAGGGTGGATAATTCACCCCTCCACTTT. It translates to CASTKDRVDNSPLHF.

The CDR3 sequence: CASSQDPMSDTQYF. The DNA for the CDR3 is TGCGCCAGCAGCCAAGATCCGATGAGTGATACGCAGTATTTT. The chain employs TRBV4-1 and TRBJ2-3; D gene ambiguous. The length of the CDR3 is 14 residues. CDR1 and CDR2 (germline): MGHRA, YSYEKL. Trimming shortened V by 0 bases and J by 6 bases, and 10 bases separated the two germline ends.

The chain is built from TRBV13 and TRBJ2-2, with 7 bases identical to TRBD2. Germline CDR1 PRHDT, CDR2 FYEKMQ (reference sequence). Trimming took 3 bases from V and 2 from J; bases not matched to a gene: 3. This CDR3 comprises 15 residues. In DNA, the CDR3 is TGTGCCAGCAGCTTTCGACTAGCAAACACCGGGGAGCTGTTTTTT. This gives the protein CASSFRLANTGELFF.

The chain carries TRBV27 and TRBJ1-6; D is uncertain. Deletions cut 3 bases from V and 7 bases from J, with 7 bases between. This CDR3 spans 13 amino acids. Germline V lookup: CDR1 MNHEY, CDR2 SMNVEV (reference sequence). The CDR3 DNA is TGTGCCAGCAGTTTGGGGATGAATTCACCCCTCCACTTT. Its protein product is CASSLGMNSPLHF.

CDR3 residues: CASSAGGLARGTQYF. CDR3 sequence (DNA): TGTGCCAGCAGCGCAGGAGGACTAGCCAGGGGGACCCAGTACTTC. The chain uses TRBV9 and TRBJ2-5, with TRBD2 matching 8 bases. CDR1 is SGDLS, CDR2 YYNGEE, per germline. The CDR3 contains 15 residues. The trim removed 3 bases at V and 7 bases at J, leaving 11 bases unmatched.

This clonotype has only a few counts. CDR3 in amino acids: CASSQDGVRQNIQYF. The CDR3 DNA reads as TGCGCCAGCAGCCAAGATGGAGTCAGGCAAAACATTCAGTACTTC. V is TRBV4-3 and J is TRBJ2-4, with D uncertain. CDR1 is LGHNA, CDR2 YSLEER, per germline. CDR3 length: 15 residues. Trimming stripped 0 bases from V and 5 bases from J, with 11 bases between.

The chain combines TRBV18 with TRBJ1-3; D is possibly TRBD1 (6 bases). Per the germline V gene, CDR1 is KGHSH and CDR2 is LQKENI. V dropped 2 bases and J dropped 0 bases, with 8 bases sitting between them. This CDR3 is 15 amino acids long. CDR3 in amino acids: CASSPRQDSGNTIYF. The CDR3 nucleotides are TGTGCCAGCTCACCAAGACAGGACTCTGGAAACACCATATATTTT.

This clonotype was detected a few times. V and J are TRBV7-2 and TRBJ1-5; 8 positions agree with TRBD1. Germline CDR1 reads SGHTA; CDR2 reads FQGNSA. The CDR3 is 15 amino acids. V gave up 2 bases and J gave up 6 bases; unmatched junction bases: 6. CDR3 region: CASSLRKTGGQPQHF. The DNA for the CDR3 is TGTGCCAGCAGCTTAAGAAAAACAGGGGGTCAGCCCCAGCATTTT. The full variable domain, its missing parts supplied by reference TRBV7-2 and TRBJ1-5, is GAGVSQSPSNKVTEKGKDVELRCDPISGHTALYWYRQSLGQGLEFLIYFQGNSAPDKSGLPSDRFSAERTGGSVSTLTIQRTQQEDSAVYLCASSLRKTGGQPQHFGDGTRLSIL.

V is TRBV27 and J is TRBJ2-3, with 7 bases aligning to TRBD2. CDR1 is MNHEY, CDR2 SMNVEV, per germline (reference sequence). Trimming cost V 1 base and J 3 bases; bases outside gene matches: 10. The CDR3 runs 17 residues. This CDR3 is CASSLFPAGDPTDTQYF. The CDR3 nucleotides are TGTGCCAGCAGTTTATTTCCGGCGGGAGATCCGACAGATACGCAGTATTTT.

This clonotype was observed many times. This rearrangement joins TRBV7-2 to TRBJ2-7, with D tentatively TRBD2 (6 bases). The CDR3 has 15 amino acids. Trimming removed 5 bases at V and 3 bases at J, with 17 bases between. Germline loops: CDR1 SGHTA, CDR2 FQGNSA. The CDR3 DNA is TGTGCCAGCAGCCCCTATAATGGGGGGAACTACGAGCAGTACTTC. As protein: CASSPYNGGNYEQYF.

This clonotype was recorded a few times. The chain carries TRBV12-3 or TRBV12-4 and TRBJ2-5, with 8 positions matching TRBD1. The CDR3 has 19 amino acids. After removal of 4 bases from V and 1 base from J, the junction contained 17 bases not matched to a gene. CDR3 nucleotides: TGTGCCAGCAGTTCCGGGACAGGTTACACGCTTGGGGTCCAAGAGACCCAGTACTTC. Protein: CASSSGTGYTLGVQETQYF.